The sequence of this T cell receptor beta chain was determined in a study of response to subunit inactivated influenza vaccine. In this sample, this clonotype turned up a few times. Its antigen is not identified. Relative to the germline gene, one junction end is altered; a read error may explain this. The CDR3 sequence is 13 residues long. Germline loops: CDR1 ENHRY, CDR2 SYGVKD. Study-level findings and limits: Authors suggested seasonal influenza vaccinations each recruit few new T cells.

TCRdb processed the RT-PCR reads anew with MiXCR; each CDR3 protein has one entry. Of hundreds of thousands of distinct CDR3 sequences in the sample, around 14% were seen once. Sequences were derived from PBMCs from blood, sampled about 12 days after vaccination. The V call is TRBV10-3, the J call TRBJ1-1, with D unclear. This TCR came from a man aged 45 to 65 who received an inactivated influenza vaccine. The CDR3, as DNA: TGTGCCATCAGTGAGTCGCCCAGGCTATTAGTACAATTT. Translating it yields CAISESPRLLVQF.